This is a list of T cell receptor beta chains from one sample in a study of response to subunit inactivated influenza vaccine. One entry per CDR3 protein, called by TCRdb with MiXCR from the RT-PCR reads. The table includes some 540,000 distinct CDR3 sequences, approximately 24% detected once. These data are also associated with another study on T cells expressing NK-cell markers.

Sequenced material: CD4+ T cells sorted from PBMCs, taken 11 to 12 days after vaccination. The receptors were gathered from a man aged 50 or older who received an inactivated influenza vaccine. Both conserved end residues are part of each CDR3. A D gene is named only where the DNA matches it firmly. Expanded clones are given a class, and other clones once, few, many or no size at all.

J gene,D gene,V gene,clone size,CDR3 DNA,CDR3 protein
TRBJ1-3,.,TRBV4-1,few,TGCGCCAGCAGCCAAGATCTTAACAGGAACTCTGGAAACACCATATATTTT,CASSQDLNRNSGNTIYF
TRBJ2-5,TRBD2,TRBV18,few,TGTGCCAGCTCAGTCACTAGCGGACAAGAGACCCAGTACTTC,CASSVTSGQETQYF
TRBJ1-2,TRBD1,TRBV29-1,few,TGCAGCGTATGGCGACAGGGAGACTATGGCTACACCTTC,CSVWRQGDYGYTF
TRBJ2-2,TRBD1,TRBV4-1,.,TGCGCCAGCAGCCACGCTGGCAGGGGGCGCTGGACCGGGGAGCTGTTTTTT,CASSHAGRGRWTGELFF
TRBJ2-2,TRBD2,TRBV24-1,few,TGTGCCACCAGTGATGCCGGGACTAGCGGCAACACCGGGGAGCTGTTTTTT,CATSDAGTSGNTGELFF
TRBJ2-7,TRBD1,TRBV18,.,TGTGCCAGCTCGCTCTTCGGGACAGGGTCGTACGAGCAGTACTTC,CASSLFGTGSYEQYF
TRBJ2-2,TRBD2,TRBV5-1,many,TGCGCCAGCAGCTCCAGACTAGCGGGGAACACCGGGGAGCTGTTTTTT,CASSSRLAGNTGELFF
TRBJ2-7,.,TRBV12-3/TRBV12-4,few,TGTGCCAGCAGTTTAGTCGGGAGAGACCAGTACTTC,CASSLVGRDQYF
TRBJ2-5,.,TRBV9,.,TGTGCCAGCAGCGGACGGGAAGGAGAGACCCAGTACTTC,CASSGREGETQYF
TRBJ1-4,.,TRBV12-3/TRBV12-4,many,TGTGCCAGCAGTTTTGGGGCCGGTCGAGAAAAACTGTTTTTT,CASSFGAGREKLFF
TRBJ2-7,TRBD2,TRBV7-8,.,TGTGCCAGCAGCTTCAACCCCGGGACTAGCGGGAGGATGAGCTCCTACGAGCAGTACTTC,CASSFNPGTSGRMSSYEQYF
TRBJ2-7,TRBD2,TRBV6-2/TRBV6-3,.,TGTGCCAGCAACCTAAGAGGGACTAGCGGGAGCTACCACGAGCAGTACTTC,CASNLRGTSGSYHEQYF
TRBJ2-5,.,TRBV4-3,.,TGCGCCAGCAGCCAAGATTTCGAGGAGGAGACCCAGTACTTC,CASSQDFEEETQYF
TRBJ2-1,TRBD2,TRBV12-3/TRBV12-4,few,TGTGCCAGCAGCCCCTTCGGGCTAGCGGGGTACAATGAGCAGTTCTTC,CASSPFGLAGYNEQFF
TRBJ2-5,TRBD1,TRBV20-1,few,TGCAGTGCGGCCGGGACAGGGGCTCCTGAGACCCAGTACTTC,CSAAGTGAPETQYF
TRBJ1-1,.,TRBV30,.,TGTGCCTGGAGTGTACTCCGAGGAGCTAACCCGAACACTGAAGCTTTCTTT,CAWSVLRGANPNTEAFF
TRBJ2-2,TRBD1,TRBV19,.,TGTGCCAGTAGTAAAAACCGGGACAGGGTTTCCCTTGCTTCGAACACCGGGGAGCTGTTTTTT,CASSKNRDRVSLASNTGELFF
TRBJ2-5,TRBD2,TRBV20-1,.,TGCAGTGCTATTAGGAGCGGGAGGACGGAGACCCAGTACTTC,CSAIRSGRTETQYF
TRBJ1-5,TRBD1,TRBV20-1,.,TGCAGTGCTAGAAGGGGACAGGGGGATCAGCCCCAGCATTTT,CSARRGQGDQPQHF
TRBJ1-2,.,TRBV6-2/TRBV6-3,.,TGTGCCAGCAGTTACACGGACTGGGGTGGCTACACCTTC,CASSYTDWGGYTF
TRBJ2-5,TRBD1,TRBV20-1,.,TGCAGTGCTTGGACAGGGCCTCAAGAGACCCAGTACTTC,CSAWTGPQETQYF
TRBJ1-2,.,TRBV25-1,.,TGTGCCAGCAGTCGCTCGGACAGCGCGTTCTATGGCTACACCTTC,CASSRSDSAFYGYTF
TRBJ2-2,.,TRBV11-1,few,TGTGCCAGCAGCTTCAAAGGACAGTATTCCTGGGGTCCCGGGGAGCTGTTTTTT,CASSFKGQYSWGPGELFF
TRBJ2-7,TRBD2,TRBV14,.,TGTGCCAGCTCATCCCGTCCGGGACTAGCGGATTACGAGCAGTACTTC,CASSSRPGLADYEQYF
TRBJ2-7,.,TRBV6-5,.,TGTGCCAGCAGTTACTCCGGGATGATTACCTACGAGCAGTACTTC,CASSYSGMITYEQYF
TRBJ2-7,TRBD2,TRBV11-2,.,TGTGCCAGCAGCCCCGGTAGCGGGAGGCTGTACGAGCAGTACTTC,CASSPGSGRLYEQYF
TRBJ2-2,.,TRBV12-3/TRBV12-4,few,TGTGCCAGCAGCCGGGCAAACGGGGAGCTGTTTTTT,CASSRANGELFF
TRBJ1-2,.,TRBV6-2/TRBV6-3,few,TGTGCCAGCAGTTACAACGGGCCGTGGACGGAATATAACTATGGCTACACCTTC,CASSYNGPWTEYNYGYTF
TRBJ2-6,TRBD1,TRBV20-1,.,TGCAGTGCTAGACTCCGGGACAGGGGTTCTGGGGCCAACGTCCTGACTTTC,CSARLRDRGSGANVLTF
TRBJ2-1,TRBD1,TRBV6-7,.,TGTGCCAGCAGTTACCAACGGACAGGGGAAGGAGTCCATGAGCAGTTCTTC,CASSYQRTGEGVHEQFF
TRBJ2-1,.,TRBV7-3,few,TGTGCCAGCAGCCTACAGGTCCTGTCCTACAATGAGCAGTTCTTC,CASSLQVLSYNEQFF
TRBJ1-2,.,TRBV7-2,few,TGTGCCAGCAGCGCGCAGGGACATGGCTACACCTTC,CASSAQGHGYTF
TRBJ2-7,.,TRBV10-3,few,TGTGCCATCAGAGGGACCGCAAGCTACGAGCAGTACTTC,CAIRGTASYEQYF
TRBJ2-2,.,TRBV6-1,few,TGTGCCAGCAGTGCGGGACTTCTTCTCACCGGGGAGCTGTTTTTT,CASSAGLLLTGELFF
TRBJ2-3,.,TRBV7-6,few,TGTGCCAGCAGCTTAGGACGGGGAGGCTCAGATACGCAGTATTTT,CASSLGRGGSDTQYF
TRBJ2-1,TRBD1,TRBV5-1,.,TGCGCCAGCAGCGCCGGGACAGGGGGAAGCAATGAGCAGTTCTTC,CASSAGTGGSNEQFF
TRBJ2-3,.,TRBV5-6,.,TGTGCCAGCAGCTTGGCTCTGAGGACAGATACGCAGTATTTT,CASSLALRTDTQYF
TRBJ2-7,.,TRBV4-3,.,TGCGCCAGCAGCCAAGTGGCAGGGGGGATAGGGGAGCAGTACTTC,CASSQVAGGIGEQYF
TRBJ1-5,.,TRBV5-1,many,TGCGCCAGCAGCTTGGAGCCTGAAGCAGGGCCCCAGCATTTT,CASSLEPEAGPQHF
TRBJ1-5,.,TRBV20-1,.,TGCAGTGCGCAACAGGGTCTTGGCAATCAGCCCCAGCATTTT,CSAQQGLGNQPQHF
TRBJ1-2,TRBD1,TRBV7-9,.,TGTGCCAGCAGCTCTGACAGGGCGCCCGGCTACACCTTC,CASSSDRAPGYTF
TRBJ1-1,.,TRBV6-5,.,TGTGCCAGCAGTTACTCGATGGCTGAACGGGAAGCTTTCTTT,CASSYSMAEREAFF
TRBJ2-1,.,TRBV12-3/TRBV12-4,few,TGTGCCAGCACGGGGGCCTCCCACTCCTACAATGAGCAGTTCTTC,CASTGASHSYNEQFF
TRBJ2-3,TRBD1,TRBV20-1,.,TGCAGTGCTCCGATGAGCACAGGGGGAGATACGCAGTATTTT,CSAPMSTGGDTQYF
TRBJ1-5,TRBD1,TRBV19,.,TGTGCCAGTGGGACAGGGGGCTATAGCAATCAGCCCCAGCATTTT,CASGTGGYSNQPQHF
TRBJ2-5,TRBD1,TRBV4-3,once,TGCGCCAGCAGCCACCTTGGGCAGGGGGACGAGACCCAGTACTTC,CASSHLGQGDETQYF
TRBJ2-2,.,TRBV28,many,TGTGCCAGCAGTTCCCCCCGGGACACCAAGAACACCGGGGAGCTGTTTTTT,CASSSPRDTKNTGELFF
TRBJ2-5,.,TRBV29-1,.,TGCAGCGTTGAGGTGGGGCGCAGGGAGACCCAGTACTTC,CSVEVGRRETQYF
TRBJ1-1,TRBD1,TRBV4-1,few,TGCGCCAGCAGCCAAGGGACAGGAACCATGAACACTGAAGCTTTCTTT,CASSQGTGTMNTEAFF
TRBJ2-3,.,TRBV6-2/TRBV6-3,many,TGTGCCAGCAGCCTGCCGGGGATTTATACGCAGTATTTT,CASSLPGIYTQYF
TRBJ1-1,.,TRBV5-1,few,TGCGCCAGCAAAATAACAGGGCGGGGGAACACTGAAGCTTTCTTT,CASKITGRGNTEAFF
TRBJ2-1,.,TRBV30,few,TGTGCCTGGAGGAGGATTGGAAGCGGAACCTACAATGAGCAGTTCTTC,CAWRRIGSGTYNEQFF